This TCR beta chain was documented in a study of identifying expanded T cells in peripheral blood. The CDR3 is 15 residues long. Between the trimmed V and J ends, which lost 5 bases and 2 bases, there was a span of 16 bases. Germline lookup yields CDR1 SEHNR and CDR2 FQNEAQ (reference sequence). The protocol was immunoSEQ multiplex PCR, while the TCRdb copy is restricted to in-frame clones and leaves out a portion. The data contain about 81,000 clones, roughly 84% of them singletons. Source material: blood. This sequence originates from a person between 18 and 75 years old in good health. The genes are TRBV7-9 and TRBJ2-7; D not certain. The CDR3 protein is CASSPLRRSPYEQYF. CDR3 in DNA: TGTGCCAGCAGCCCACTTAGGCGCTCTCCCTACGAGCAGTACTTC.